This T cell receptor (beta chain) is drawn from a study of TIL therapy for anti-PD-1-resistant metastatic lung cancer. Specified time point: pre-treatment sample, taken before nivolumab and TIL therapy. The tumor samples were excised metastases, mostly pleural nodules or supraclavicular lymph nodes. Trimming cost V 1 base and J 1 base, with 7 bases left between them. The CDR3 is 14 residues long. Germline-derived CDR1 and CDR2 are LNHNV and YYDKDF (reference sequence). The immunoSEQ assay was v3. The protocol was immunoSEQ multiplex PCR, while the TCRdb copy is restricted to in-frame clones and leaves out a portion. The data hold under 100,000 clones, with roughly two thirds observed a single time. This clone was detected a few times.

The clonotype comes from a person aged 25 to 79 with non-small cell lung cancer. The V and J genes are TRBV15 and TRBJ1-1; the D is unclear. Source: tumor tissue, taken at baseline. The CDR3 sequence: CATSRVGRNTEAFF. CDR3 sequence (DNA): TGTGCCACCAGCAGAGTGGGTAGGAACACTGAAGCTTTCTTT. Complete variable domain (other parts from reference TRBV15 and TRBJ1-1): DAMVIQNPRYQVTQFGKPVTLSCSQTLNHNVMYWYQQKSSQAPKLLFHYYDKDFNNEADTPDNFQSRRPNTSFCFLDIRSPGLGDTAMYLCATSRVGRNTEAFFGQGTRLTVV.